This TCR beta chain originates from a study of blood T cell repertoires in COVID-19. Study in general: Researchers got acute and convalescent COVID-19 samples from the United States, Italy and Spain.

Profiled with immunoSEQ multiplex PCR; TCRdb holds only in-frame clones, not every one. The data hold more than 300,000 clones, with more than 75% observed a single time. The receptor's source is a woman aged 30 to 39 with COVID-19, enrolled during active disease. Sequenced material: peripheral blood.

The CDR3 protein is CASSLGQGAGNEQYF. The CDR3 nucleotides read TGCGCCAGCAGCCTAGGTCAGGGGGCGGGTAACGAGCAGTACTTC. The rearrangement joins TRBV4-1 to TRBJ2-7; 8 nucleotides agree with TRBD1. V shed 4 bases, J shed 5 bases, and the junction held 10 bases outside the gene matches. CDR3 size: 15 residues. Looked up from germline, CDR1 is MGHRA and CDR2 is YSYEKL.